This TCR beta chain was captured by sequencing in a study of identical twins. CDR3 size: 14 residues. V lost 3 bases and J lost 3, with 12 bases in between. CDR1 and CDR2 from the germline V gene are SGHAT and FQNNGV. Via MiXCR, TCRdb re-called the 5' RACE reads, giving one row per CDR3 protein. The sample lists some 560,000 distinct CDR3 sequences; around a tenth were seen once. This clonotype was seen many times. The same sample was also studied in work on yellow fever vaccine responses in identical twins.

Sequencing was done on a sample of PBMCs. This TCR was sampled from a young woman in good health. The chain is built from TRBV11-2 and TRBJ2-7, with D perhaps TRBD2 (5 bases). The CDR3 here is CASSFGRILYEQYF. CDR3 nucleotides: TGTGCCAGCAGCTTTGGGAGAATTCTCTACGAGCAGTACTTC.